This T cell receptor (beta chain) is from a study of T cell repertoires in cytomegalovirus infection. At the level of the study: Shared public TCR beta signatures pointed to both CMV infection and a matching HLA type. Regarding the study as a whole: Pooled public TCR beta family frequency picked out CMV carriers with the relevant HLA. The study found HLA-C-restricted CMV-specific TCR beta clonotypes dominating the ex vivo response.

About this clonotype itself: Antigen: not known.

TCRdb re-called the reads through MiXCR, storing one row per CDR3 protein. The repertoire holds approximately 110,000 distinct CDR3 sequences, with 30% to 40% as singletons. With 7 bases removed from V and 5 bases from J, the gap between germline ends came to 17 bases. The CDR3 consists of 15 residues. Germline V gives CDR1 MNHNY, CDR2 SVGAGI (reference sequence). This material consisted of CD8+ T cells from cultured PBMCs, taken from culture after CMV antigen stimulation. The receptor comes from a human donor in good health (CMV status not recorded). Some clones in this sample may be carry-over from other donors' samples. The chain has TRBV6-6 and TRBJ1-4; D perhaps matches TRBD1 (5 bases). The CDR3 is CASNGYGARNEKLFF. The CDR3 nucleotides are TGTGCCAGCAACGGGTATGGGGCCCGCAATGAAAAACTGTTTTTT.